The 19 T cell receptor beta chains presented below share a single source sample, sequenced in a study of T-cell reconstitution after alpha-beta-depleted transplantation in children. Unique molecular identifiers were built into the TCRbeta library. TCRdb itself ran the PCR reads through MiXCR, one entry per CDR3 protein. The profile shows about a million distinct CDR3 sequences, about 29% of them singletons. The source material was PBMCs, mostly from graft donor cells, sampled 360 days after TCRalphabeta/CD19-depleted stem cell transplant. All receptors derive from a boy in the first two years of life who had a stem cell transplant for SCID, so the T cells may come from the graft donor.

This chain uses TRBV20-1 with TRBJ2-3, with 12 bases identical to TRBD2. The V gene end was trimmed by 2 bases and the J gene end by 9 bases; junction bases not matched to a gene: 12. The CDR3 extends over 16 amino acids. Germline V CDR1 and CDR2: DFQATT, SNEGSKA (reference sequence). CDR3 sequence: CSARYGLAGIRGTQYF. The CDR3 region has the DNA TGCAGTGCTAGATATGGACTAGCGGGGATTCGGGGGACGCAGTATTTT.

The J gene is TRBJ2-2, the V gene TRBV5-1, with D unresolved. This CDR3 is built from 16 residues. The germline V gene encodes CDR1 SGHRS and CDR2 YFSETQ. Trimming left V 4 bases short and J 0 bases short, with 13 bases between. The CDR3 loop is CASSPLLTANTGELFF. The CDR3 region has the DNA TGCGCCAGCAGCCCACTTTTGACCGCGAACACCGGGGAGCTGTTTTTT.

The rearrangement uses TRBV15 and TRBJ2-3, with D uncertain. Germline V gene data show CDR1 as LNHNV and CDR2 as YYDKDF (reference sequence). The ends were cut back, 2 bases at V and 0 bases at J, with 9 bases in the middle. The CDR3 has 15 residues. The CDR3 here is CATSRSLGSTDTQYF. The CDR3 bases are TGTGCCACCAGCAGATCCCTCGGCAGCACAGATACGCAGTATTTT.

In its sample, this clonotype was seen a few times. This chain joins TRBV5-5 and TRBJ2-7, with 8 positions matching TRBD2. CDR3 length: 13 residues. V lost 3 bases to trimming and J lost 6 bases; unmatched junction nucleotides: 5. CDR1 and CDR2 (germline): SGHKS, YYEKEE (reference sequence). The chain's CDR3 is CASSSGGGIEQYF. As DNA, the CDR3 is TGTGCCAGCAGCTCGGGCGGGGGGATCGAGCAGTACTTC.

The J gene is TRBJ2-6, the V gene TRBV5-1, with TRBD2 as a possible D gene (6 bases). Germline V gene lookup returns CDR1 SGHRS and CDR2 YFSETQ. The CDR3 is 18 amino acids. V lost 1 base and J 3 bases, leaving 17 bases between the germline ends. The CDR3 loop is CASSLTQVWGDGANVLTF. The CDR3 DNA reads TGCGCCAGCAGCTTGACACAAGTTTGGGGGGATGGGGCCAACGTCCTGACTTTC.

The J gene is TRBJ1-1, the V gene TRBV12-3 or TRBV12-4, with no clear D. This CDR3 comprises 11 residues. Trimming cost V 7 bases and J 9 bases, with 12 bases left between them. The CDR3 reads CASTDNHQAFF. CDR3 nucleotide sequence: TGTGCCAGCACCGACAACCACCAAGCTTTCTTT.

This clonotype was found a few times. The chain employs TRBV7-9 and TRBJ1-5, with 8 bases that match TRBD1. The CDR3 runs 16 residues. Trimming at V came to 3 bases and at J to 3 bases, leaving 7 bases not matched to a gene. CDR1 and CDR2 from the germline V gene are SEHNR and FQNEAQ (reference sequence). The CDR3 sequence: CASSFTGGNPNQPQHF. The CDR3, as DNA: TGTGCCAGCAGCTTTACAGGGGGTAACCCCAATCAGCCCCAGCATTTT.

The chain recombines TRBV7-2 with TRBJ2-7; 9 nucleotides align to TRBD2. Trimming took 4 bases from V and 6 from J; bases not matched to a gene: 13. From germline, CDR1 is SGHTA and CDR2 FQGNSA. This CDR3 has 16 amino acids. CDR3 nucleotide sequence: TGTGCCAGCAGCTCCCCTTGGGGCGGGGGGGCTCGCGAGCAGTACTTC. It specifies CASSSPWGGGAREQYF.

This rearrangement joins TRBV5-1 to TRBJ2-5; D unresolved. The CDR3 spans 14 residues. Germline V gene lookup returns CDR1 SGHRS and CDR2 YFSETQ. Trimming stripped 7 bases from V and 2 bases from J, with 15 bases between. The CDR3 spells CASRALDGQETQYF. The CDR3 bases are TGCGCCAGCCGTGCGCTCGACGGGCAAGAGACCCAGTACTTC.

The chain carries TRBV4-1 and TRBJ1-1, with D unclear. The CDR3 is 15 amino acids. V dropped 0 bases and J dropped 2 bases, with 10 bases sitting between them. Germline V gives CDR1 MGHRA, CDR2 YSYEKL. CDR3 nucleotides: TGCGCCAGCAGCCAAGAATGGTCGGTAAACACTGAAGCTTTCTTT. Translating gives CASSQEWSVNTEAFF.

The V gene is TRBV20-1, the J gene TRBJ2-1; 7 bases fit TRBD2. With V trimmed by 6 bases and J by 8 bases, 10 bases remained unmatched. The CDR3 has 13 amino acids. Per the germline V gene, CDR1 is DFQATT and CDR2 is SNEGSKA (reference sequence). The chain's CDR3 is CSAPWTSMYEQFF. For the CDR3, the DNA is TGCAGTGCCCCCTGGACTAGTATGTATGAGCAGTTCTTC.

The table lists this clonotype with a few counts. The chain couples TRBV20-1 to TRBJ2-2; D gene ambiguous. The germline V and J ends were trimmed by 3 bases and 0 bases, with 11 bases remaining between them. The CDR3 runs 15 residues. From germline, CDR1 is DFQATT and CDR2 SNEGSKA (reference sequence). This CDR3 reads CSASPLVANTGELFF. Written as DNA, the CDR3 is TGCAGTGCTAGCCCCCTGGTAGCGAACACCGGGGAGCTGTTTTTT.

This clonotype turned up a few times. The V and J genes are TRBV4-3 and TRBJ1-1, with D perhaps TRBD1 (5 bases). This CDR3 is built from 17 residues. V gave up 0 bases and J gave up 0 bases, with 14 bases separating them. Germline CDR1 reads LGHNA; CDR2 reads YSLEER. CDR3 residues: CASSQDLEGTMNTEAFF. The DNA for the CDR3 is TGCGCCAGCAGCCAAGATCTTGAGGGGACCATGAACACTGAAGCTTTCTTT.

This clonotype was found a few times. This chain connects TRBV9 to TRBJ1-4, with D possibly being TRBD1 (5 bases). Trimming shortened V by 0 bases and J by 12 bases, and 12 bases separated the two germline ends. The CDR3 runs 13 residues. Per germline, CDR1 SGDLS and CDR2 YYNGEE. CDR3 residues: CASSVDSGGELFF. The CDR3 region has the DNA TGTGCCAGCAGCGTAGATTCCGGGGGGGAACTGTTTTTT. Using reference TRBV9 and TRBJ1-4 for the parts outside the CDR3, the full variable domain is DSGVTQTPKHLITATGQRVTLRCSPRSGDLSVYWYQQSLDQGLQFLIQYYNGEERAKGNILERFSAQQFPDLHSELNLSSLELGDSALYFCASSVDSGGELFFGSGTQLSVL.

This clonotype has only a few counts. The chain couples TRBV6-5 to TRBJ1-3; D gene ambiguous. CDR3 length: 17 amino acids. Germline values: CDR1 MNHEY, CDR2 SVGAGI. V lost 0 bases to trimming and J lost 2 bases, with 14 bases between them. CDR3: CASSYSIEPQPGNTIYF. In DNA form, the CDR3 reads TGTGCCAGCAGTTACTCGATTGAGCCGCAGCCTGGAAACACCATATATTTT.

This chain links TRBV2 with TRBJ2-5; 10 bases map to TRBD2. The CDR3 is 15 residues long. CDR1 is SNHLY and CDR2 is FYNNEI in the germline V gene. After removal of 7 bases from V and 2 bases from J, the junction contained 7 bases not matched to a gene. This CDR3 reads CASTLASGGQETQYF. The DNA for the CDR3 is TGTGCCAGCACCCTGGCTAGCGGGGGTCAAGAGACCCAGTACTTC.

CDR3 DNA: TGCGCCAGCAGCTTGAAGGGACAGGGGGTCCGCGAGCAGTACTTC. Encoded protein: CASSLKGQGVREQYF. The chain links TRBV5-1 to TRBJ2-7; 11 nucleotides match TRBD1. From germline, CDR1 is SGHRS and CDR2 YFSETQ. The CDR3 loop spans 15 amino acids. The junction had 6 bases not matched to a gene; V was cut back by 1 base and J by 6 bases.

The chain is built from TRBV6-1 and TRBJ2-1; D not certain. The germline V and J ends were trimmed by 5 bases and 7 bases, with 12 bases remaining between them. Germline assignment: CDR1 MNHNS and CDR2 SASEGT. The CDR3 consists of 13 residues. This CDR3 is CASSRHGSNEQFF. The CDR3 region has the DNA TGTGCCAGCAGTCGACACGGCTCGAATGAGCAGTTCTTC.

Only a few counts were recorded for this clonotype. V and J are TRBV5-1 and TRBJ1-4; 11 bases are shared with TRBD1. The CDR3 sequence is 15 residues long. The germline V gene encodes CDR1 SGHRS and CDR2 YFSETQ. V dropped 4 bases and J dropped 5; count of bases not matched to a gene: 4. The CDR3 region has the DNA TGCGCCAGCAGCGCCGGGGACAGGGGGAATGAAAAACTGTTTTTT. It yields the protein CASSAGDRGNEKLFF.